The 9 T cell receptor beta chains in this list originate from one sample, sequenced in a study of blood T cells in healthy people across ages. A J-beta primer mix and a sample-barcoded 5' primer were used in a second PCR of about 7 to 12 cycles. TCRdb re-called the 5' RACE reads through MiXCR, storing one row per CDR3 protein. The profile shows about 380,000 distinct CDR3 sequences, 50% to 60% of them singletons. The sample comprised blood. These receptors were taken from a man aged 55 to 70 in good health.

The chain joins TRBV7-9 to TRBJ1-5; maybe TRBD1 (5 bases). The germline V gene has CDR1 SEHNR and CDR2 FQNEAQ (reference sequence). Trimming cost V 1 base and J 6 bases, with 10 bases left between them. The CDR3 loop spans 14 amino acids. CDR3 sequence reads: CASSLGGGAQPQHF. The CDR3 DNA is TGTGCCAGCAGCTTAGGGGGGGGTGCTCAGCCCCAGCATTTT.

The CDR3 region has the DNA TGCAGTGCTAGGTCGCGGAGCTCCTACAATGAGCAGTTCTTC. This encodes CSARSRSSYNEQFF. The chain is built from TRBV20-1 and TRBJ2-1; D is unclear. Germline V gene sequence: CDR1 DFQATT, CDR2 SNEGSKA (reference sequence). This CDR3 contains 14 residues. Deletions cut 3 bases from V and 0 bases from J, with 9 bases between.

This clonotype has a handful of counts. The chain has TRBV12-3 or TRBV12-4 and TRBJ1-2; no reliable D call. The CDR3 consists of 11 residues. Between the trimmed V and J ends, which lost 8 bases and 2 bases, there was a span of 6 bases. CDR3 residues: CASRVNYGYTF. CDR3 bases: TGTGCCAGCCGGGTGAACTATGGCTACACCTTC.

The CDR3 bases are TGTGCCACCACCTGGGGGAGGTACTCCACAGATAGTAACTACGACCCGTATTTT. Translating gives CATTWGRYSTDSNYDPYF. The chain carries TRBV13 and TRBJ2-3; D is perhaps TRBD2 (6 bases). The V end was cut by 10 bases, the J end by 14 bases, with 40 bases between. This CDR3 region has 18 residues. The germline V gene has CDR1 PRHDT and CDR2 FYEKMQ (reference sequence).

V is TRBV6-2 or TRBV6-3 and J is TRBJ2-1; 8 nucleotides line up with TRBD1. Germline CDR1 reads MNHEY; CDR2 reads SVGEGT. The CDR3 runs 16 residues. V gave up 4 bases and J gave up 12 bases; unmatched junction bases: 17. The CDR3 DNA sequence: TGTGCCAGCAGTTCACCGGGACAGGCCTTTCGATGGGCGCAGTTCTTC. Its translation is CASSSPGQAFRWAQFF.

As for this clonotype: A much larger clone lies one base from this, so it may be a read error. The chain has TRBV10-3 and TRBJ2-3, with D tentatively TRBD1 (6 bases). Trimming removed 4 bases at V and 7 bases at J, with 15 bases between. The germline V gene has CDR1 ENHRY and CDR2 SYGVKD. CDR3 length: 14 amino acids. DNA for the CDR3: TGTGCCATCAGTGCCAGGGGTCCCGGGAATACGCAGTATTTT. Its translation: CAISARGPGNTQYF.

The CDR3 reads CASSQDFQAGHTDGYTF. The CDR3 DNA reads TGTGCCAGCAGCCAAGATTTTCAGGCTGGGCATACCGATGGCTACACCTTC. The chain couples TRBV4-2 to TRBJ1-2; D ambiguous. Germline loops: CDR1 LGHNA, CDR2 YNFKEQ. The V end was cut by 0 bases, the J end by 6 bases, with 20 bases between. This CDR3 is 17 amino acids long.

The J gene is TRBJ2-1, the V gene TRBV20-1; 7 bases are shared with TRBD1. Germline CDR1 is DFQATT and CDR2 is SNEGSKA (reference sequence). This CDR3 has 14 residues. The J segment lost 5 bases and the V segment lost 1 base, leaving 5 bases of the junction unmatched. CDR3 nucleotide sequence: TGCAGTGCTAGAGGACAGGGCTCGGACAATGAGCAGTTCTTC. This codes for CSARGQGSDNEQFF.

This chain joins TRBV10-3 and TRBJ2-6, with D perhaps assigned TRBD1 or TRBD2 (5 bases each). This CDR3 spans 15 amino acids. Trimming removed 6 bases from V and 3 bases from J, with 12 bases in between. Germline CDR1 and CDR2: ENHRY and SYGVKD. CDR3 loop: CAIRPGTGGANVLTF. CDR3 nucleotides: TGTGCCATCAGACCAGGGACGGGTGGGGCCAACGTCCTGACTTTC.